This T cell receptor beta chain was retrieved from a study of T cells in Graves' hyperthyroidism and ophthalmopathy. Study information: Peripheral blood was drawn at first diagnosis, prior to all treatment.

Exclusion criteria comprised uncontrolled infection, other autoimmune disease, pregnancy or lactation. Based on clinical symptoms, serum thyroxine and TRAb, thyroid ultrasound and orbital computed tomography, diagnoses were reached. The investigators amplified TCR beta CDR3 regions from RNA transcripts. HTBI primers were used for first-round RT-PCR of the TCR CDR3. Via MiXCR, TCRdb re-called the multiplex PCR reads, giving one row per CDR3 protein. The sample lists about 290,000 distinct CDR3 sequences; about an eighth were seen once. Many counts were recorded for this clonotype. V gave up 0 bases and J gave up 5 bases, with 11 bases separating them. The CDR3 has 15 amino acids. Germline V CDR1 and CDR2: MNHEY, SMNVEV (reference sequence).

Material: blood. The chain uses TRBV27 and TRBJ1-3; D gene uncertain. The TCR was taken from a woman younger than 45 with Graves' hyperthyroidism that later progressed to Graves' ophthalmopathy. The CDR3 bases are TGTGCCAGCAGTTTATCGTCGGCCCCAAGAAACACCATATATTTT. It translates to CASSLSSAPRNTIYF.